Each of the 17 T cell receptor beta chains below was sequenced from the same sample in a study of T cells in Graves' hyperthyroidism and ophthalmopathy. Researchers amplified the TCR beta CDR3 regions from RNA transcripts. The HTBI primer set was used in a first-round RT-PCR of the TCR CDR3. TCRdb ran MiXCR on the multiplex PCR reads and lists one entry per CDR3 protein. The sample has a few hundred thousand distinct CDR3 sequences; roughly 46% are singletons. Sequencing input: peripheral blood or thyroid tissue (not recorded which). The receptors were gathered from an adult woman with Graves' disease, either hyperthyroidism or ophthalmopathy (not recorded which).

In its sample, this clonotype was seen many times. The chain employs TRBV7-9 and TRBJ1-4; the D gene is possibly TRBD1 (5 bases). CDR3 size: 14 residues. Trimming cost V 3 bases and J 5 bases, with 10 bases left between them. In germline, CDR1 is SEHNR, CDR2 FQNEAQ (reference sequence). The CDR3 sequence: CASSFGTQNEKLFF. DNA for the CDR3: TGTGCCAGCAGCTTCGGGACCCAAAATGAAAAACTGTTTTTT.

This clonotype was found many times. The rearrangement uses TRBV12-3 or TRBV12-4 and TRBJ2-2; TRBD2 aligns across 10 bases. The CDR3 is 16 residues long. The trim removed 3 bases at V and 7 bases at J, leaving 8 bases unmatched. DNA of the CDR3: TGTGCCAGCAGTTTGGCGTTAGCGGGAGGATACGGGGAGCTGTTTTTT. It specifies CASSLALAGGYGELFF.

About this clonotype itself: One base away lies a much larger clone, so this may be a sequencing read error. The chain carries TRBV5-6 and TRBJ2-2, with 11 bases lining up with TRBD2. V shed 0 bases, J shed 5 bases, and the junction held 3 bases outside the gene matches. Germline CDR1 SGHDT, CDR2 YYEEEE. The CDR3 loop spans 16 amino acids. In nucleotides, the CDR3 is TGTGCCAGCAGCTTGGTGTTAGCGGGAGGGACCGGGGAGCTGTTTTTT. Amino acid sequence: CASSLVLAGGTGELFF. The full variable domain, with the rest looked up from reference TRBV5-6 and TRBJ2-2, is DAGVTQSPTHLIKTRGQQVTLRCSPKSGHDTVSWYQQALGQGPQFIFQYYEEEERQRGNFPDRFSGHQFPNYSSELNVNALLLGDSALYLCASSLVLAGGTGELFFGEGSRLTVL.

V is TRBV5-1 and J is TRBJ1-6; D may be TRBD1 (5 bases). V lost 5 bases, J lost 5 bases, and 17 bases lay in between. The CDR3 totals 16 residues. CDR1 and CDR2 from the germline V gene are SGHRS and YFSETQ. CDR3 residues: CASRRPGKVDNSPLHF. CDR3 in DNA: TGCGCCAGCAGGCGACCAGGGAAGGTGGATAATTCACCCCTCCACTTT.

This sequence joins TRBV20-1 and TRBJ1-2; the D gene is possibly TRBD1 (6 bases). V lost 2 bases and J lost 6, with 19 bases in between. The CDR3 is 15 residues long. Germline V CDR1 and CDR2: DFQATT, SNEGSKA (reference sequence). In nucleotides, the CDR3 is TGCAGTGCTAGAAACGGGGGGCACGAGGCTCATGGCTACACCTTC. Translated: CSARNGGHEAHGYTF.

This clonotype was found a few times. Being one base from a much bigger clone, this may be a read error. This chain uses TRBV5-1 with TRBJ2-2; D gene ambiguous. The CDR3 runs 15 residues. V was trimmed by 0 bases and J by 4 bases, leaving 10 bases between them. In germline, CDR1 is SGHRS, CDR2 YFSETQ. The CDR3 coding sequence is TGCGCCAGCAGCTTGGTGGTCGGTACCACCGGGGAGCTGTTTTTT. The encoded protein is CASSLVVGTTGELFF.

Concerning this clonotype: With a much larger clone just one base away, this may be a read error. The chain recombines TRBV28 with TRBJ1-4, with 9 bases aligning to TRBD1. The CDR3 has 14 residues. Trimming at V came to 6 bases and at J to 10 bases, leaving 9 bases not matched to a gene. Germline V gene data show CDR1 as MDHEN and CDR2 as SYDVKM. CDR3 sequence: CASSSTGGGAKLFF. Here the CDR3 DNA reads TGTGCCAGCAGCTCGACAGGGGGAGGTGCAAAACTGTTTTTT. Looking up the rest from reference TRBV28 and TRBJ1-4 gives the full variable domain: DVKVTQSSRYLVKRTGEKVFLECVQDMDHENMFWYRQDPGLGLRLIYFSYDVKMKEKGDIPEGYSVSREKKERFSLILESASTNQTSMYLCASSSTGGGAKLFFGSGTQLSVL.

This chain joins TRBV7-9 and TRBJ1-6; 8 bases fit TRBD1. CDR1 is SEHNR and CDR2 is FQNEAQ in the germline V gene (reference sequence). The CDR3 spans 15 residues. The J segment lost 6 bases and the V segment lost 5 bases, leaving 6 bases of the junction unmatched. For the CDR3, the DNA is TGTGCCAGCAGCCGCGGACAGGGCATTAATTCACCCCTCCACTTT. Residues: CASSRGQGINSPLHF.

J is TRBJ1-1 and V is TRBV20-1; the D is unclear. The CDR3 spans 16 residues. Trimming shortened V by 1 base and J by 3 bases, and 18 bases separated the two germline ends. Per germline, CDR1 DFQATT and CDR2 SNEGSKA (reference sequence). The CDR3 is CSARVSGSFGDTEAFF. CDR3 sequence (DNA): TGCAGTGCTAGAGTTAGCGGGTCCTTCGGAGACACTGAAGCTTTCTTT.

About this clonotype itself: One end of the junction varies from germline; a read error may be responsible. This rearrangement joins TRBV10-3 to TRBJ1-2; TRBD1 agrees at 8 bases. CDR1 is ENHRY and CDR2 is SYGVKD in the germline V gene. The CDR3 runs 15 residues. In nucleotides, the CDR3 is TGTGCCAGCAGTTACTCTGGACAGGGCCCCTATGGCTACACCTTC. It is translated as CASSYSGQGPYGYTF.

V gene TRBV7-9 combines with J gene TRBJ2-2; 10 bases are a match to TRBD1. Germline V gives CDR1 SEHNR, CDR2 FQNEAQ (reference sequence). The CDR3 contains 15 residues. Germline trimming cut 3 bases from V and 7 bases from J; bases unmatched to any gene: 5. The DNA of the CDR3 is TGTGCCAGCAGCTTGCCGGGACAGGGGATCGGGGAGCTGTTTTTT. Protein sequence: CASSLPGQGIGELFF.

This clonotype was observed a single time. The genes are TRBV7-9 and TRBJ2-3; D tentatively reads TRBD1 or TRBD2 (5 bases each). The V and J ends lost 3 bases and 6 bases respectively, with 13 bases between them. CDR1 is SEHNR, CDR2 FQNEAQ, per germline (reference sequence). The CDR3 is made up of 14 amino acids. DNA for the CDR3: TGTGCCAGCAGCTTGGAGCTAGCAGGGGATACGCAGTATTTT. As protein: CASSLELAGDTQYF.

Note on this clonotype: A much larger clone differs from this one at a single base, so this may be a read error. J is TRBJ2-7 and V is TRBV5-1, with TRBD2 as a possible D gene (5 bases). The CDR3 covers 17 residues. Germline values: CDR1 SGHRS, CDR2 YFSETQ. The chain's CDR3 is CASSLSHRSGTSNEQYF. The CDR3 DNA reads TGCGCCAGCAGCTTAAGCCATCGCTCGGGAACCTCCAACGAGCAGTACTTC.

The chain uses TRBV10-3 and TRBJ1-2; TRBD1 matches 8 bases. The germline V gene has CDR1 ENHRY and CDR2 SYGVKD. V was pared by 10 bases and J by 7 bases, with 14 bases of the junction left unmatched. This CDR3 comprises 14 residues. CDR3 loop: CATRPGQADTGYTF. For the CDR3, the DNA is TGTGCCACCAGACCGGGACAGGCGGACACTGGCTACACCTTC.

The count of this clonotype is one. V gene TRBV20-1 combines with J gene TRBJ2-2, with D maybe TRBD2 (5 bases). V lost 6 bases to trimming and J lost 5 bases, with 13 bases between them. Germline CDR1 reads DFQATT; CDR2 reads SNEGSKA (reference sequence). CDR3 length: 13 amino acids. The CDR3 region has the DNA TGCAGTGCCTCTACCCAGCGGACCGGGGAGCTGTTTTTT. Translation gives CSASTQRTGELFF.

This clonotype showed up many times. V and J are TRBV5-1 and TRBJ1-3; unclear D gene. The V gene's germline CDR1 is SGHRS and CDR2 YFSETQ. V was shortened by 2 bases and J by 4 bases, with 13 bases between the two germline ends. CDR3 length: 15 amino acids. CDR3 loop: CASSLGQDDGNTIYF. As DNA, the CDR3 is TGCGCCAGCAGCTTAGGGCAGGACGACGGAAACACCATATATTTT.

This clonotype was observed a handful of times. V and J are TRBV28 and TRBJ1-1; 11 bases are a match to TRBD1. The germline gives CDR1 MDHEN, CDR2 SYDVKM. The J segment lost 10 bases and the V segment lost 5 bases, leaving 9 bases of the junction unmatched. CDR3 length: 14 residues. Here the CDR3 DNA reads TGTGCCAGCAGTCGCCGGGACAGGGGGTCCTCAGCTTTCTTT. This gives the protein CASSRRDRGSSAFF. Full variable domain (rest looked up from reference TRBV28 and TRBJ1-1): DVKVTQSSRYLVKRTGEKVFLECVQDMDHENMFWYRQDPGLGLRLIYFSYDVKMKEKGDIPEGYSVSREKKERFSLILESASTNQTSMYLCASSRRDRGSSAFFGQGTRLTVV.